This T cell receptor beta chain is from a study of blood T cell repertoires in COVID-19. On the study more broadly: Sites in the United States, Italy and Spain provided acute and convalescent COVID-19 samples. T cells, B-cell-depleted T cells, or PBMCs provided the cDNA or gDNA that served as material.

Original methodology: Amplification with reference gene primers provided the estimates of nucleated cell counts. The repertoire was sequenced with immunoSEQ multiplex PCR; TCRdb's copy has only in-frame clones and lacks some. For V, J and clone size, that table is used; D and trimming come from the DNA. This sample has hundreds of thousands of clones, with about 89% found just once. The CDR3 sequence is 15 residues long. CDR1 is MNHEY, CDR2 SMNVEV, per germline (reference sequence). V was cut by 6 bases and J by 8 bases, with 17 bases left in between. The TCR comes from a man aged 55 to 70 who had recovered from COVID-19. V gene TRBV27 combines with J gene TRBJ1-6; D possibly corresponds to TRBD1 (6 bases). Sequences were obtained from peripheral blood. This chain's CDR3 is CASRDRTVFYSPLHF. CDR3 sequence (DNA): TGTGCCAGCAGGGACCGGACAGTATTCTATTCACCCCTCCACTTT.